Below, 31 T cell receptor beta chains from the same sample are listed, as sequenced in a study of cytomegalovirus exposure and HLA in healthy donors. Produced via immunoSEQ multiplex PCR; TCRdb's table is partial and in-frame only. In the table there are 80,000 to 100,000 clones, around 88% of which are singletons. The sequenced sample consisted of PBMCs. The receptors derive from a woman between 25 and 40 years old in good health and CMV-seronegative.

The genes are TRBV11-3 and TRBJ1-1; TRBD1 is a possible D gene (6 bases). The CDR3 has 15 residues. V dropped 5 bases and J dropped 4 bases, with 17 bases sitting between them. In germline, CDR1 is SGHNT, CDR2 YENEEA. This chain's CDR3 is CASSKGGTGGTEAFF. CDR3 sequence (DNA): TGTGCCAGCAGCAAGGGGGGGACGGGCGGCACTGAAGCTTTCTTT.

This chain connects TRBV6-5 to TRBJ2-3, with D maybe TRBD1 (5 bases). The CDR3 spans 12 residues. The ends were cut back, 2 bases at V and 6 bases at J, with 6 bases in the middle. Germline V CDR1 and CDR2: MNHEY, SVGAGI. For the CDR3, the DNA is TGTGCCAGCAGTTACAGGGGTGATACGCAGTATTTT. Its translation: CASSYRGDTQYF.

This clone appeared a few times. The genes are TRBV4-1 and TRBJ1-2, with 8 bases that match TRBD1. V lost 6 bases and J lost 5; bases outside the gene matches: 8. The CDR3 has 14 residues. Per the germline V gene, CDR1 is MGHRA and CDR2 is YSYEKL. For the CDR3, the DNA is TGCGCCAGCAGACCCACAGGACAGGGTTATGGCTACACCTTC. This encodes CASRPTGQGYGYTF.

This chain uses TRBV4-3 with TRBJ1-2; D is unclear. From germline, CDR1 is LGHNA and CDR2 YSLEER. The CDR3 is 15 amino acids. Trimming cost V 3 bases and J 4 bases, with 15 bases left between them. CDR3 in DNA: TGCGCCAGCAGCCAGGCTGGGGAGTTTTCCTATGGCTACACCTTC. Translated: CASSQAGEFSYGYTF.

The rearrangement uses TRBV15 and TRBJ2-1; maybe TRBD1 (7 bases). Germline loops: CDR1 LNHNV, CDR2 YYDKDF (reference sequence). V was cut by 3 bases and J by 4 bases, with 13 bases left in between. This CDR3 has 15 amino acids. DNA for the CDR3: TGTGCCACCAGCAGGGGGGGACAGACTTACAATGAGCAGTTCTTC. Translated: CATSRGGQTYNEQFF.

The CDR3 coding sequence is TGTGCCAGCAGCGCGATCTTTCAGGGGGACGGAAACACCATATATTTT. Translation: CASSAIFQGDGNTIYF. The chain recombines TRBV9 with TRBJ1-3, with TRBD1 identical over 7 bases. Trimming removed 3 bases from V and 4 bases from J; junction bases left unmatched: 10. CDR3 length equals 16 residues. Germline V CDR1 and CDR2: SGDLS, YYNGEE.

The genes are TRBV28 and TRBJ1-2; no clear D gene. This CDR3 is built from 10 residues. Trimming left V 6 bases short and J 6 bases short, with 5 bases between. CDR1 is MDHEN, CDR2 SYDVKM, per germline. In nucleotides, the CDR3 is TGTGCCAGCAGCTCGGATGGCTACACCTTC. Protein sequence: CASSSDGYTF.

The chain carries TRBV19 and TRBJ2-2, with 11 bases lining up with TRBD2. Per germline, CDR1 LNHDA and CDR2 SQIVND (reference sequence). The V gene end was trimmed by 6 bases and the J gene end by 7 bases; junction bases not matched to a gene: 7. This CDR3 spans 15 amino acids. CDR3 sequence reads: CASREVAGGHGELFF. DNA for the CDR3: TGTGCCAGTAGGGAAGTAGCGGGGGGGCACGGGGAGCTGTTTTTT.

This clone occurred a few times. The CDR3 is CASSATGEGPYEQYF. CDR3 DNA sequence: TGTGCCAGCAGCGCGACAGGGGAGGGTCCCTACGAGCAGTACTTC. The chain couples TRBV9 to TRBJ2-7, with a tentative D call TRBD1 (8 bases). The CDR3 totals 15 residues. The V end was cut by 3 bases, the J end by 2 bases, with 15 bases between. Germline V gives CDR1 SGDLS, CDR2 YYNGEE.

The chain has TRBV25-1 and TRBJ2-3, with 7 bases identical to TRBD2. V was clipped by 1 base and J by 2 bases; unmatched bases: 3. Germline V gene lookup returns CDR1 MGHDK and CDR2 SYGVNS. The CDR3 runs 15 residues. CDR3 region: CASSESGGYTDTQYF. The CDR3 DNA reads TGTGCCAGCAGTGAATCCGGGGGGTACACAGATACGCAGTATTTT.

This clone showed up just a few times. As DNA, the CDR3 is TGTGCCAGCAGCTCCAGGGGGCGGACGGAGACCCAGTACTTC. It translates to CASSSRGRTETQYF. The V and J genes are TRBV7-6 and TRBJ2-5; 8 positions match TRBD1. The CDR3 covers 14 residues. V gave up 4 bases and J gave up 5 bases; unmatched junction bases: 6. Germline assignment: CDR1 SGHVS and CDR2 FNYEAQ.

This chain links TRBV19 with TRBJ1-5; D unresolved. The V and J ends lost 8 bases and 0 bases respectively, with 8 bases between them. CDR3 length equals 13 residues. CDR1 is LNHDA, CDR2 SQIVND, per germline (reference sequence). CDR3 residues: CASDDTSNQPQHF. The CDR3 bases are TGTGCCAGTGATGACACTAGCAATCAGCCCCAGCATTTT.

J is TRBJ1-5 and V is TRBV19, with 7 nucleotides matching TRBD1. Germline CDR1 LNHDA, CDR2 SQIVND (reference sequence). The CDR3 loop spans 20 amino acids. Germline trimming cut 0 bases from V and 0 bases from J; bases unmatched to any gene: 14. The CDR3 region is CASSIDSWGTASYSNQPQHF. DNA of the CDR3: TGTGCCAGTAGTATAGATAGCTGGGGGACAGCGAGTTATAGCAATCAGCCCCAGCATTTT.

The chain is built from TRBV29-1 and TRBJ2-3; D might be TRBD2 (6 bases). Germline loops: CDR1 SQVTM, CDR2 ANQGSEA. Trimming cost V 8 bases and J 1 base, with 19 bases left between them. The CDR3 spans 15 residues. CDR3 in amino acids: CSFQLGGVGTDTQYF. The CDR3 DNA reads as TGCAGCTTCCAATTGGGGGGAGTGGGCACAGATACGCAGTATTTT.

The rearrangement uses TRBV20-1 and TRBJ1-2; D may be TRBD1 (5 bases). Germline V gene data show CDR1 as DFQATT and CDR2 as SNEGSKA (reference sequence). The CDR3 has 11 residues. The V end was cut by 6 bases, the J end by 6 bases, with 11 bases between. The CDR3 DNA reads TGCAGTGCCTTGTGGACAAATGGCTACACCTTC. The encoded protein is CSALWTNGYTF.

The genes are TRBV19 and TRBJ1-1, with a tentative D call TRBD1 (5 bases). Germline CDR1 and CDR2: LNHDA and SQIVND (reference sequence). The V end was cut by 5 bases, the J end by 4 bases, with 20 bases between. CDR3 length: 16 amino acids. The CDR3 spells CASSPLTKAGPTEAFF. In DNA, the CDR3 is TGTGCCAGTAGTCCCCTTACGAAGGCAGGGCCCACTGAAGCTTTCTTT.

The table lists this clone with a few counts. This sequence joins TRBV7-9 and TRBJ2-7; D uncertain. This CDR3 is built from 15 residues. Trimming removed 4 bases at V and 4 bases at J, with 17 bases between. CDR1 is SEHNR and CDR2 is FQNEAQ in the germline V gene (reference sequence). CDR3 nucleotide sequence: TGTGCCAGCAGCTCAACTACGGTGGGTTCATACGAGCAGTACTTC. It encodes CASSSTTVGSYEQYF.

V is TRBV5-4 and J is TRBJ2-7; 7 bases line up with TRBD2. V trimming: 2 bases; J trimming: 4 bases; junction bases outside the gene matches: 12. This CDR3 is built from 16 residues. From germline, CDR1 is SGHNT and CDR2 YYREEE (reference sequence). CDR3 in amino acids: CASSLGTGRAPYEQYF. The CDR3 nucleotides read TGTGCCAGCAGCTTAGGGACGGGGAGGGCCCCTTACGAGCAGTACTTC.

The gene calls are TRBV29-1 and TRBJ2-2; D is uncertain. The CDR3 has 14 amino acids. CDR1 is SQVTM and CDR2 is ANQGSEA in the germline V gene. Between the trimmed V and J ends, which lost 4 bases and 2 bases, there was a span of 11 bases. The CDR3 sequence is CSVATRKNTGELFF. DNA of the CDR3: TGCAGCGTTGCCACACGAAAAAACACCGGGGAGCTGTTTTTT.

The chain is built from TRBV2 and TRBJ1-5; D may be TRBD1 (5 bases). The V and J ends lost 7 bases and 7 bases respectively, with 14 bases between them. The CDR3 has 13 amino acids. Germline CDR1 SNHLY, CDR2 FYNNEI. The DNA for the CDR3 is TGTGCCAGCAAGTACGGGGGTTTGCAGCCCCAGCATTTT. Amino acid sequence: CASKYGGLQPQHF.

A single count supports this clone. The CDR3 nucleotides are TGTGCCAGCAGTTTGGGGCAGGTCTCTGGCTACACCTTC. Its protein is CASSLGQVSGYTF. This chain joins TRBV28 and TRBJ1-2; D might be TRBD1 (5 bases). Trimming left V 3 bases short and J 7 bases short, with 12 bases between. CDR1 and CDR2 from the germline V gene are MDHEN and SYDVKM. The CDR3 runs to 13 residues.

The chain links TRBV27 to TRBJ1-3; TRBD1 matches 10 bases. Germline values: CDR1 MNHEY, CDR2 SMNVEV (reference sequence). This CDR3 contains 14 residues. Losses at the gene ends were 5 bases for V and 4 bases for J; bases not matched to a gene: 2. As DNA, the CDR3 is TGTGCCAGCAGTGAGACAGGGGGCGGAAACACCATATATTTT. Translation: CASSETGGGNTIYF.

The chain carries TRBV28 and TRBJ2-7; the D is unclear. The V gene lost 5 bases and the J gene lost 3 bases, with 8 bases spanning the gap. Germline loops: CDR1 MDHEN, CDR2 SYDVKM. This CDR3 contains 12 residues. CDR3 nucleotide sequence: TGTGCCAGCAGTCCGAACAACTACGAGCAGTACTTC. Protein: CASSPNNYEQYF.

The chain combines TRBV19 with TRBJ2-1; the match to TRBD2 covers 8 bases. V lost 2 bases to trimming and J lost 1 base; unmatched junction nucleotides: 1. This CDR3 has 15 residues. Germline assignment: CDR1 LNHDA and CDR2 SQIVND (reference sequence). In nucleotides, the CDR3 is TGTGCCAGTAGTATATCGGGGGGGTCCTACAATGAGCAGTTCTTC. This translates into CASSISGGSYNEQFF.

Regarding this clone: At one boundary the junction diverges from the germline segment, which might be a read error. CDR3 coding DNA: TGTGCCAGCTCCCCACAGGGAGGCACTGAAGCTTTCTTT. This translates into CASSPQGGTEAFF. The chain uses TRBV18 and TRBJ1-1, with D maybe TRBD1 (6 bases). The CDR3 has 13 residues. Germline V gives CDR1 KGHSH, CDR2 LQKENI. Complete variable domain (other parts from reference TRBV18 and TRBJ1-1): NAGVMQNPRHLVRRRGQEARLRCSPMKGHSHVYWYRQLPEEGLKFMVYLQKENIIDESGMPKERFSAEFPKEGPSILRIQQVVRGDSAAYFCASSPQGGTEAFFGQGTRLTVV.

The V gene is TRBV29-1, the J gene TRBJ2-7; 11 bases line up with TRBD2. The CDR3 has 14 residues. Germline V gene data show CDR1 as SQVTM and CDR2 as ANQGSEA. With V trimmed by 7 bases and J by 7 bases, 12 bases remained unmatched. The CDR3 here is CSAITGTSGLEQYF. In nucleotides, the CDR3 is TGCAGCGCCATTACCGGGACTAGCGGCCTGGAGCAGTACTTC.

V gene TRBV4-2 combines with J gene TRBJ2-3, with D maybe TRBD2 (6 bases). V was trimmed by 1 base and J by 1 base, leaving 24 bases between them. Germline V CDR1 and CDR2: LGHNA, YNFKEQ. This CDR3 is 20 amino acids long. The CDR3 protein is CASSQVGPTSLKRGTDTQYF. The CDR3 DNA sequence: TGTGCCAGCAGCCAAGTGGGACCTACTAGCCTAAAACGGGGCACAGATACGCAGTATTTT.

This clone was counted between two and nine times. This chain connects TRBV10-3 to TRBJ1-6; D gene uncertain. Germline V gene lookup returns CDR1 ENHRY and CDR2 SYGVKD. The CDR3 has 15 amino acids. V was cut by 3 bases and J by 5 bases, with 11 bases left in between. The CDR3 nucleotides are TGTGCCATCAGTGAATTCGGCGGTGATAATTCACCCCTCCACTTT. This codes for CAISEFGGDNSPLHF.

The rearrangement links TRBV28 to TRBJ1-1; 8 positions match TRBD1. The germline CDR1 and CDR2 sequences are MDHEN and SYDVKM. Unmatched junction bases numbered 10, after V lost 11 bases and J lost 2 bases. CDR3 length: 14 residues. The CDR3 spells CAATYRGRNTEAFF. The CDR3 DNA reads TGTGCCGCCACCTACAGGGGGAGAAACACTGAAGCTTTCTTT.

The chain employs TRBV6-1 and TRBJ1-1; 7 bases match TRBD1. V dropped 4 bases and J dropped 8; count of bases not matched to a gene: 13. Germline CDR1 reads MNHNS; CDR2 reads SASEGT. The CDR3 has 15 amino acids. CDR3 nucleotides: TGTGCCAGCAGTGTCACCGGGACACAGGGGAGAGAAGCTTTCTTT. As protein: CASSVTGTQGREAFF.

The rearrangement uses TRBV28 and TRBJ2-7; no clear D gene. The germline V gene encodes CDR1 MDHEN and CDR2 SYDVKM. Trimming took off 5 bases at V and 5 bases at J, with 7 bases between the two ends. CDR3 length: 11 amino acids. CDR3 loop: CASSKFDEQYF. In nucleotides, the CDR3 is TGTGCCAGCAGTAAATTCGACGAGCAGTACTTC. The full variable domain, rest sourced from reference TRBV28 and TRBJ2-7, is DVKVTQSSRYLVKRTGEKVFLECVQDMDHENMFWYRQDPGLGLRLIYFSYDVKMKEKGDIPEGYSVSREKKERFSLILESASTNQTSMYLCASSKFDEQYFGPGTRLTVT.